Sequencing of this T cell receptor (beta chain) was carried out in a study of blood T cell repertoires in COVID-19. On the study more broadly: Collection of acute and convalescent COVID-19 samples took place in the United States, Italy and Spain. Nucleic acid was either cDNA or gDNA, and it came from T cells, B-cell-depleted T cells, or PBMCs.

Per the original methods: The authors estimated nucleated cell counts from reference gene primer amplification. Using immunoSEQ multiplex PCR, the repertoire was profiled, and TCRdb retains in-frame clones only, with some absent. V and J calls and clone size follow that table, whereas D and trimming were derived from the DNA. The sample lists 250,000 to 300,000 clones; approximately 81% were seen once. CDR3 length: 14 amino acids. Germline V gene lookup returns CDR1 SGHTS and CDR2 YDEGEE. V lost 4 bases to trimming and J lost 10 bases, with 15 bases between them. The chain uses TRBV5-8 and TRBJ1-6; unclear D gene. The sequenced material came from peripheral blood. This TCR came from a woman aged 55-70 years with active or convalescent COVID-19. CDR3 residues: CASSRATNGSPLHF. As DNA, the CDR3 is TGTGCCAGCAGCCGAGCGACGAACGGATCACCCCTCCACTTT.